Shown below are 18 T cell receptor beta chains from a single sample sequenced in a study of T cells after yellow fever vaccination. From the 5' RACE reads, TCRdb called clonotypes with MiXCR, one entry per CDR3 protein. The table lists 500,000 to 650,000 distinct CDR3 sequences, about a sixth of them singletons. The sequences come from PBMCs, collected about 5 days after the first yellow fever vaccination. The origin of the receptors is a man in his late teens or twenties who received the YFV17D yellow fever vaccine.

In DNA, the CDR3 is TGTGCCAGCATTGGATGGGGGACAGGCTACTCCTACGAGCAGTACTTC. Translated: CASIGWGTGYSYEQYF. V and J are TRBV6-1 and TRBJ2-7, with 8 bases identical to TRBD1. Germline V gene lookup returns CDR1 MNHNS and CDR2 SASEGT. The CDR3 length is 16 residues. Trimming cost V 7 bases and J 0 bases; bases outside gene matches: 11.

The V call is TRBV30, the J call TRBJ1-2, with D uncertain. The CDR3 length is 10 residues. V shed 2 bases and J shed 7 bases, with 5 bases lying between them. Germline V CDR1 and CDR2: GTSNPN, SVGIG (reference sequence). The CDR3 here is CAWSPPGYTF. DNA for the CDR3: TGTGCCTGGAGTCCCCCTGGCTACACCTTC.

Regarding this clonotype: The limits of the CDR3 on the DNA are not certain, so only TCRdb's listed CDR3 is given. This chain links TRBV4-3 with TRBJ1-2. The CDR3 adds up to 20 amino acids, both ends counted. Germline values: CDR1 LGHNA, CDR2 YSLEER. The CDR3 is CASRRARRIYGYTFNGGYTF.

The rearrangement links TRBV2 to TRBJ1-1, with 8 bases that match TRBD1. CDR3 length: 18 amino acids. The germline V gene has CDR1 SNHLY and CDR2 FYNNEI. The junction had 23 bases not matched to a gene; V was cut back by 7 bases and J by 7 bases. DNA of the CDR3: TGTGCCAGCAAGCCCACCAGACAGGGGTCTGCCGAACATGGTGAAGCTTTCTTT. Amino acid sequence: CASKPTRQGSAEHGEAFF.

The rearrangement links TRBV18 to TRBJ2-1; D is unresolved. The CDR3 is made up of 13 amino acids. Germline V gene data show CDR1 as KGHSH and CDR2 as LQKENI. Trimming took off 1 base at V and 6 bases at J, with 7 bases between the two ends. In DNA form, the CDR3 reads TGTGCCAGCTCACCACGGGCTAGCAATGAGCAGTTCTTC. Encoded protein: CASSPRASNEQFF.

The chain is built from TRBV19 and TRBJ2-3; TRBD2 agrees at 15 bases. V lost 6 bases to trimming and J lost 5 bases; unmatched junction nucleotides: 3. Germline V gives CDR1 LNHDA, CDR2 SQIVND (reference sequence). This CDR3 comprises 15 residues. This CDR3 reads CASRTGLAGGDTQYF. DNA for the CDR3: TGTGCCAGTAGAACGGGACTAGCGGGGGGAGATACGCAGTATTTT.

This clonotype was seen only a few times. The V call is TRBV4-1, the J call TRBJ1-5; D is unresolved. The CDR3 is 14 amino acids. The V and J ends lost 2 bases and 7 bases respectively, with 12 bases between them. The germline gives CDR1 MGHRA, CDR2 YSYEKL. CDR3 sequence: CASSQRVEAQPQHF. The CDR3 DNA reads TGCGCCAGCAGCCAAAGGGTGGAAGCCCAGCCCCAGCATTTT.

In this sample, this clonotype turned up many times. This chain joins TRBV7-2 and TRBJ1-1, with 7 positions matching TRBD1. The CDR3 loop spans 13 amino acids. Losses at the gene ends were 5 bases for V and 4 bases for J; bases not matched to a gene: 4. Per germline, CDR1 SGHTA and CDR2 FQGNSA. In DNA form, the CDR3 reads TGTGCCAGCAGCGCCGACAGGGTCACTGAAGCTTTCTTT. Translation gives CASSADRVTEAFF.

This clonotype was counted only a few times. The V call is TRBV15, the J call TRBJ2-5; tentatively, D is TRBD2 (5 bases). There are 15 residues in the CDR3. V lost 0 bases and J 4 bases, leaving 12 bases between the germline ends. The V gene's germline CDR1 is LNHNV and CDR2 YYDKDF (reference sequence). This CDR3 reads CATSRDRAGGETQYF. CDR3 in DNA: TGTGCCACCAGCAGAGACCGCGCAGGAGGAGAGACCCAGTACTTC.

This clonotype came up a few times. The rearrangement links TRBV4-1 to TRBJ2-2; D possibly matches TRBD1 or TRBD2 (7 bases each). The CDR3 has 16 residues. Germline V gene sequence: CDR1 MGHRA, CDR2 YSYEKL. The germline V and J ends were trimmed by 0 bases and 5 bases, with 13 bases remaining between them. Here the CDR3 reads CASSQETGRVTGELFF. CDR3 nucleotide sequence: TGCGCCAGCAGCCAAGAGACAGGGAGGGTAACCGGGGAGCTGTTTTTT.

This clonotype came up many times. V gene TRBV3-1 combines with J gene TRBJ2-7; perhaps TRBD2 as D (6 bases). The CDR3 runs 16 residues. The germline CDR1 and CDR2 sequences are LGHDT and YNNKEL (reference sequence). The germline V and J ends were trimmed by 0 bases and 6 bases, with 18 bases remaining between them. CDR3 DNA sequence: TGTGCCAGCAGCCAAGATATGGCGGGGCTCATAGTCGAGCAGTACTTC. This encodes CASSQDMAGLIVEQYF.

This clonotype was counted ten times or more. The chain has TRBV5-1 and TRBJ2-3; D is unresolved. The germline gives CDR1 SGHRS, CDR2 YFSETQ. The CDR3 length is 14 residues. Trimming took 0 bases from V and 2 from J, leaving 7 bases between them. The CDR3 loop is CASSLADSTDTQYF. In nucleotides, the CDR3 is TGCGCCAGCAGCTTGGCGGATTCCACAGATACGCAGTATTTT.

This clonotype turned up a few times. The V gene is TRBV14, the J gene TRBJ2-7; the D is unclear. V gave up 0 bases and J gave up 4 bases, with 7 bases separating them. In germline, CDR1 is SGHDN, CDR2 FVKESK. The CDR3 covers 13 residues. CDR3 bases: TGTGCCAGCAGCCAAGATGTAGATTACGAGCAGTACGTC. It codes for CASSQDVDYEQYV.

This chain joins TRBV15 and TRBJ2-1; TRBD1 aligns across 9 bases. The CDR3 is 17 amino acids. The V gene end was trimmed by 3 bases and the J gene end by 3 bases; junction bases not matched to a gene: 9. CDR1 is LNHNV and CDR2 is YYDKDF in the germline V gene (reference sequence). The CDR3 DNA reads TGTGCCACCAGCAGTGGGGGGGGACAGGGTTTCTACAATGAGCAGTTCTTC. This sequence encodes CATSSGGGQGFYNEQFF.

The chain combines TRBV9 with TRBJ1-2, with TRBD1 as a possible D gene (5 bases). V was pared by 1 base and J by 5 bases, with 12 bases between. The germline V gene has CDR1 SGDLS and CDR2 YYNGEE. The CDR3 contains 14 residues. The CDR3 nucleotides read TGTGCCAGCAGCGTAAACCAGGGCCGATATGGCTACACCTTC. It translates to CASSVNQGRYGYTF. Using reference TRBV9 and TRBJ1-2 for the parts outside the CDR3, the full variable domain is DSGVTQTPKHLITATGQRVTLRCSPRSGDLSVYWYQQSLDQGLQFLIQYYNGEERAKGNILERFSAQQFPDLHSELNLSSLELGDSALYFCASSVNQGRYGYTFGSGTRLTVV.

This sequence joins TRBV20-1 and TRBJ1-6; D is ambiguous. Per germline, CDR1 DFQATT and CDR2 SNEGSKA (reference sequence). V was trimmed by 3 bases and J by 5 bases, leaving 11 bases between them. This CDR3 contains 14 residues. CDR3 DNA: TGCAGTGCTAGTCGTCCCAGAAATAATTCACCCCTCCACTTT. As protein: CSASRPRNNSPLHF.

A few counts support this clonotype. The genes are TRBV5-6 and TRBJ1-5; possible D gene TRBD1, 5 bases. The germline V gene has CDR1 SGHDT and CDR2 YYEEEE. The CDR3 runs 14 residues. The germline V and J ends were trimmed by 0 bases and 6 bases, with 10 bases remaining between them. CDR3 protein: CASSLGSGGQPQHF. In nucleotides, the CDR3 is TGTGCCAGCAGCTTGGGGTCGGGGGGTCAGCCCCAGCATTTT.

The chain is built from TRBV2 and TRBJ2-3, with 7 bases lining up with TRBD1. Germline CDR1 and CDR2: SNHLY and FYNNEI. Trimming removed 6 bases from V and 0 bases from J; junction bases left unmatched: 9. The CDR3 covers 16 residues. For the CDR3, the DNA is TGTGCCAGCAGACTCGGAGACAGGGATAGCACAGATACGCAGTATTTT. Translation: CASRLGDRDSTDTQYF.